This entry lists 21 T cell receptor beta chains sequenced from one sample in a study of blood T cells in healthy people across ages. The authors ran a second PCR of about 6 to 11 cycles using a sample-barcoded 5' primer and a J-beta primer mix. One entry per CDR3 protein results from TCRdb running MiXCR on the 5' RACE reads. The sample lists about 1.7 million distinct CDR3 sequences; approximately 30% were seen once. Material: blood. The receptor set was obtained from a woman in her twenties or thirties in good health.

V and J are TRBV5-1 and TRBJ2-5; 8 nucleotides agree with TRBD1. This CDR3 has 13 amino acids. V was pared by 5 bases and J by 2 bases, with 2 bases of the junction left unmatched. Per the germline V gene, CDR1 is SGHRS and CDR2 is YFSETQ. In DNA, the CDR3 is TGCGCCAGCAGGTACAGGGGGCAAGAGACCCAGTACTTC. It is translated as CASRYRGQETQYF.

This chain links TRBV5-5 with TRBJ1-1; D is possibly TRBD1 (6 bases). CDR3 length equals 13 residues. V lost 7 bases and J lost 5, with 15 bases in between. Germline lookup yields CDR1 SGHKS and CDR2 YYEKEE (reference sequence). The CDR3 coding sequence is TGTGCCAGCCGCTGGGGGCAGAGAACTGAAGCTTTCTTT. It encodes CASRWGQRTEAFF. The variable domain in full, completed from reference TRBV5-5 and TRBJ1-1, reads DAGVTQSPTHLIKTRGQQVTLRCSPISGHKSVSWYQQVLGQGPQFIFQYYEKEERGRGNFPDRFSARQFPNYSSELNVNALLLGDSALYLCASRWGQRTEAFFGQGTRLTVV.

The V and J genes are TRBV12-3 or TRBV12-4 and TRBJ2-3, with D tentatively TRBD2 (5 bases). The CDR3 sequence is 13 residues long. Trimming left V 9 bases short and J 5 bases short, with 15 bases between. The CDR3 loop is CASLSGLGDTQYF. The CDR3 DNA reads TGTGCCAGTCTAAGCGGATTGGGAGATACGCAGTATTTT.

There are a few counts of this clonotype. The rearrangement uses TRBV6-5 and TRBJ2-7; 8 nucleotides align to TRBD1. The CDR3 runs 14 residues. V dropped 6 bases and J dropped 2; count of bases not matched to a gene: 6. Germline CDR1 is MNHEY and CDR2 is SVGAGI. The CDR3 is CASSDPGQAYEQYF. The DNA for the CDR3 is TGTGCCAGCAGCGACCCGGGACAGGCCTACGAGCAGTACTTC.

The rearrangement uses TRBV6-5 and TRBJ1-2, with D possibly being TRBD1 (6 bases). The V end was cut by 6 bases, the J end by 8 bases, with 16 bases between. In germline, CDR1 is MNHEY, CDR2 SVGAGI. The CDR3 is made up of 13 amino acids. The CDR3 sequence is CASRTNREGGYTF. CDR3 coding DNA: TGTGCCAGCAGAACCAACAGGGAAGGGGGCTACACCTTC.

V is TRBV7-6 and J is TRBJ2-1, with D perhaps matching TRBD2 (7 bases). Looked up from germline, CDR1 is SGHVS and CDR2 is FNYEAQ. Trimming left V 1 base short and J 5 bases short, with 15 bases between. This CDR3 has 16 residues. The CDR3 nucleotides are TGTGCCAGCAGCTTAGGGTGGGGGGGCCGAGACAATGAGCAGTTCTTC. It yields the protein CASSLGWGGRDNEQFF.

The J gene is TRBJ1-5, the V gene TRBV6-6; 8 nucleotides match TRBD1. Germline CDR1 reads MNHNY; CDR2 reads SVGAGI (reference sequence). The CDR3 has 17 residues. Trimming at V came to 2 bases and at J to 7 bases, leaving 13 bases not matched to a gene. This CDR3 reads CASSYPDRAEWDQPQHF. Here the CDR3 DNA reads TGTGCCAGCAGTTACCCGGACAGGGCGGAGTGGGACCAGCCCCAGCATTTT.

The DNA of the CDR3 is TGTGCCAGCAGCCAAAACGAGGGGACAAGGTCGATCAATGAGCAGTTCTTC. Translation gives CASSQNEGTRSINEQFF. V gene TRBV14 combines with J gene TRBJ2-1; D might be TRBD1 (6 bases). With 2 bases removed from V and 6 bases from J, the gap between germline ends came to 20 bases. Germline V CDR1 and CDR2: SGHDN, FVKESK. The CDR3 loop spans 17 amino acids. The full variable domain, rest sourced from reference TRBV14 and TRBJ2-1, is EAGVTQFPSHSVIEKGQTVTLRCDPISGHDNLYWYRRVMGKEIKFLLHFVKESKQDESGMPNNRFLAERTGGTYSTLKVQPAELEDSGVYFCASSQNEGTRSINEQFFGPGTRLTVL.

This clonotype was seen many times. The chain employs TRBV18 and TRBJ2-1; 7 bases line up with TRBD2. Germline values: CDR1 KGHSH, CDR2 LQKENI. V shed 2 bases, J shed 0 bases, and the junction held 4 bases outside the gene matches. CDR3 length: 16 amino acids. Here the CDR3 reads CASSPVGGSSYNEQFF. DNA of the CDR3: TGTGCCAGCTCACCAGTTGGCGGGAGCTCCTACAATGAGCAGTTCTTC.

With regard to this clonotype: Just one base apart from a much larger clone, this may be a read error. The chain employs TRBV3-1 and TRBJ2-7; 9 bases match TRBD1. Germline assignment: CDR1 LGHDT and CDR2 YNNKEL (reference sequence). The CDR3 runs 16 residues. DNA for the CDR3: TGTGCCAGCAGCCAAAACCGGGACAGGGTCTCCCACGAGCAGTACTTC. As protein: CASSQNRDRVSHEQYF.

This clonotype has just a few counts. The chain joins TRBV4-3 to TRBJ2-1, with TRBD2 matching 11 bases. Germline CDR1 is LGHNA and CDR2 is YSLEER. This CDR3 has 15 residues. The J segment lost 12 bases and the V segment lost 1 base, leaving 8 bases of the junction unmatched. The CDR3 region is CASSQGTSGSIRQFF. As DNA, the CDR3 is TGCGCCAGCAGCCAAGGGACTAGCGGGTCCATAAGGCAGTTCTTC.

The CDR3 nucleotides are TGCGCCAGCAGCCAAGAGGATGGGGGGGCCAAGACAGATACGCAGTATTTT. Translating gives CASSQEDGGAKTDTQYF. The rearrangement joins TRBV4-1 to TRBJ2-3; TRBD2 is a possible D gene (7 bases). The CDR3 runs 17 residues. V lost 0 bases, J lost 3 bases, and 16 bases lay in between. In germline, CDR1 is MGHRA, CDR2 YSYEKL.

Regarding this clonotype: The germline gene is not matched at one end of the junction; a read error may be the cause. This chain connects TRBV6-2 or TRBV6-3 to TRBJ1-1; D might be TRBD1 (6 bases). Germline V gene sequence: CDR1 MNHEY, CDR2 SVGEGT. This CDR3 has 14 residues. As DNA, the CDR3 is TGTGCCGGCAGCTACTCGAGATCGGTCAGGGGTGCTTTCTTT. It encodes CAGSYSRSVRGAFF.

V is TRBV6-5 and J is TRBJ2-1, with 14 bases lining up with TRBD2. The CDR3 sequence is 15 residues long. In germline, CDR1 is MNHEY, CDR2 SVGAGI. Germline trimming cut 5 bases from V and 9 bases from J; bases unmatched to any gene: 6. DNA for the CDR3: TGTGCCAGCAGTCTAGGGACTAGCGGGAGAGTTGAGCAGTTCTTC. Translating gives CASSLGTSGRVEQFF.

This chain links TRBV11-2 with TRBJ1-1, with 8 bases that match TRBD1. CDR1 and CDR2 (germline): SGHAT, FQNNGV. V dropped 5 bases and J dropped 2; count of bases not matched to a gene: 10. The CDR3 has 16 residues. CDR3 amino acids: CASSPRPQGANTEAFF. The CDR3 DNA reads TGTGCCAGCAGCCCCCGGCCCCAGGGGGCAAACACTGAAGCTTTCTTT.

The sample holds a few counts of this clonotype. The chain couples TRBV29-1 to TRBJ1-4; no clear D. CDR3 size: 13 residues. In germline, CDR1 is SQVTM, CDR2 ANQGSEA. Trimming left V 7 bases short and J 6 bases short, with 15 bases between. CDR3 nucleotide sequence: TGCAGCGCTGAGGACGATCCGGATGAAAAACTGTTTTTT. As protein: CSAEDDPDEKLFF.

The J gene is TRBJ1-2, the V gene TRBV6-5; D unclear. The V end was cut by 0 bases, the J end by 5 bases, with 16 bases between. The CDR3 spans 16 residues. Germline CDR1 MNHEY, CDR2 SVGAGI. CDR3 DNA: TGTGCCAGCAGTTACTCGTATCAGGTAGTGGGTTATGGCTACACCTTC. Translating gives CASSYSYQVVGYGYTF.

This clonotype was seen just once. CDR3 loop: CASSLAGGFGSEKLFF. The CDR3 nucleotides are TGTGCCAGCAGTTTGGCGGGCGGCTTCGGGAGTGAAAAACTGTTTTTT. This chain links TRBV28 with TRBJ1-4; no clear D. CDR3 length: 16 amino acids. Germline V gene lookup returns CDR1 MDHEN and CDR2 SYDVKM. V lost 3 bases and J lost 7, with 18 bases in between.

The CDR3: CASSQYADLGSYEQYF. Written as DNA, the CDR3 is TGTGCCAGCAGCCAGTACGCAGACCTGGGCTCCTACGAGCAGTACTTC. The chain couples TRBV7-3 to TRBJ2-7, with D unresolved. Between the trimmed V and J ends, which lost 5 bases and 0 bases, there was a span of 17 bases. Germline CDR1 SGHTA, CDR2 FQGTGA. This CDR3 contains 16 residues.

V gene TRBV5-1 combines with J gene TRBJ2-2; the match to TRBD2 covers 7 bases. There are 16 residues in the CDR3. With V trimmed by 0 bases and J by 5 bases, 7 bases remained unmatched. The germline V gene has CDR1 SGHRS and CDR2 YFSETQ. The CDR3 DNA reads as TGCGCCAGCAGCTTGGAAGCGCGGGAGTTAACCGGGGAGCTGTTTTTT. It translates to CASSLEARELTGELFF.

This clonotype was seen only once. This chain uses TRBV7-2 with TRBJ2-1; D is possibly TRBD1 (6 bases). The CDR3 consists of 11 residues. V was cut by 5 bases and J by 12 bases, with 11 bases left in between. CDR1 and CDR2 (germline): SGHTA, FQGNSA. The CDR3 nucleotides are TGTGCCAGCAGCGAAGGGACAAGGCAGTTCTTC. Translated, it gives CASSEGTRQFF.